This is a list of T cell receptor beta chains from one sample in a study of T-cell memory formation after mild COVID-19. TCRdb analysed the 5' RACE reads with MiXCR anew, one entry per CDR3 protein. The sample has about 430,000 distinct CDR3 sequences; roughly 24% are singletons. The sample taken for sequencing was PBMCs or a T cell subset sorted from them (not recorded which). These receptors were taken from an adult woman who had mild COVID-19 (a few samples of this study predate the infection). Cell type and time point are not known. The CDR3 runs from the conserved cysteine through the conserved F or W. The D gene is left open where the match is weak. Rows may omit the clone size; those that give it use once, few, many or a size class.

cdr3_aa: CASSGRQGTTEAFF
cdr3_nt: TGTGCCAGCAGTGGCCGACAGGGGACGACTGAAGCTTTCTTT
j_call: TRBJ1-1
clone_size: -
d_call: TRBD1
v_call: TRBV6-2/TRBV6-3

cdr3_aa: CATSRVPGANYGYTF
cdr3_nt: TGTGCCACCAGCAGAGTCCCGGGGGCGAACTATGGCTACACCTTC
j_call: TRBJ1-2
clone_size: few
d_call: -
v_call: TRBV15

cdr3_aa: CASSQVGTSGGTQYF
cdr3_nt: TGCGCCAGCAGCCAAGTCGGGACATCAGGAGGTACGCAGTATTTT
j_call: TRBJ2-3
clone_size: -
d_call: -
v_call: TRBV4-1

cdr3_aa: CASSPAGHSPLHF
cdr3_nt: TGTGCCAGCAGTCCGGCGGGACATTCACCCCTCCACTTT
j_call: TRBJ1-6
clone_size: -
d_call: -
v_call: TRBV12-3/TRBV12-4

cdr3_aa: CASSPGPGRSGEETQYF
cdr3_nt: TGTGCCAGCAGCCCCGGTCCGGGACGGAGTGGCGAAGAGACCCAGTACTTC
j_call: TRBJ2-5
clone_size: -
d_call: -
v_call: TRBV6-5

cdr3_aa: CSARKGLYTGELFF
cdr3_nt: TGCAGTGCTAGAAAGGGGCTATACACCGGGGAGCTGTTTTTT
j_call: TRBJ2-2
clone_size: few
d_call: -
v_call: TRBV20-1

cdr3_aa: CASSRVGGTEAFF
cdr3_nt: TGCGCCAGCAGCCGGGTTGGGGGGACTGAAGCTTTCTTT
j_call: TRBJ1-1
clone_size: few
d_call: -
v_call: TRBV5-1

cdr3_aa: CASSPWDRGRDAFF
cdr3_nt: TGTGCCAGCAGTCCTTGGGACAGGGGGCGCGACGCTTTCTTT
j_call: TRBJ1-1
clone_size: few
d_call: TRBD1
v_call: TRBV12-3/TRBV12-4

cdr3_aa: CASSTRGRYTEAFF
cdr3_nt: TGTGCCAGCAGTACGAGAGGACGGTACACTGAAGCTTTCTTT
j_call: TRBJ1-1
clone_size: -
d_call: -
v_call: TRBV12-3/TRBV12-4

cdr3_aa: CASSEVAQHNQPQHF
cdr3_nt: TGTGCCAGCAGTGAAGTCGCACAGCATAATCAGCCCCAGCATTTT
j_call: TRBJ1-5
clone_size: -
d_call: -
v_call: TRBV2

cdr3_aa: CATSDLPGQGSHEQFF
cdr3_nt: TGTGCCACCAGTGATTTGCCGGGACAGGGTTCCCATGAGCAGTTCTTC
j_call: TRBJ2-1
clone_size: -
d_call: TRBD1
v_call: TRBV24-1

cdr3_aa: CASLPIRGHTGELFF
cdr3_nt: TGTGCCAGCCTCCCCATCAGGGGGCATACCGGGGAGCTGTTTTTT
j_call: TRBJ2-2
clone_size: -
d_call: TRBD1
v_call: TRBV6-2/TRBV6-3

cdr3_aa: CASSQVTESSYNEQFF
cdr3_nt: TGTGCCAGCAGCCAAGTCACCGAATCTTCCTACAATGAGCAGTTCTTC
j_call: TRBJ2-1
clone_size: few
d_call: -
v_call: TRBV14

cdr3_aa: CASSQGGGQASSYEQYF
cdr3_nt: TGTGCCAGCAGCCAAGGTGGGGGACAGGCGAGCTCCTACGAGCAGTACTTC
j_call: TRBJ2-7
clone_size: few
d_call: TRBD1
v_call: TRBV14

cdr3_aa: CASSVGTSGRTDTQYF
cdr3_nt: TGTGCCAGCAGCGTAGGGACTAGCGGGAGGACAGATACGCAGTATTTT
j_call: TRBJ2-3
clone_size: few
d_call: TRBD2
v_call: TRBV9

cdr3_aa: CATVYSEQGWENVAAFF
cdr3_nt: TGTGCCACCGTCTATTCGGAACAGGGTTGGGAGAACGTGGCCGCTTTCTTT
j_call: TRBJ1-1
clone_size: few
d_call: -
v_call: TRBV24-1

cdr3_aa: CASSPTHGQARGYGYTF
cdr3_nt: TGTGCCAGCAGCCCCACCCACGGCCAGGCACGGGGGTATGGCTACACCTTC
j_call: TRBJ1-2
clone_size: -
d_call: -
v_call: TRBV7-8

cdr3_aa: CATVRGSGGQETQYF
cdr3_nt: TGTGCCACCGTTCGCGGGAGCGGGGGTCAAGAGACCCAGTACTTC
j_call: TRBJ2-5
clone_size: few
d_call: TRBD2
v_call: TRBV2

cdr3_aa: CASSPSYTQYF
cdr3_nt: TGTGCCAGCAGCCCTTCCTATACGCAGTATTTT
j_call: TRBJ2-3
clone_size: few
d_call: -
v_call: TRBV7-2

cdr3_aa: CAWSDQGLVSYEQYF
cdr3_nt: TGTGCCTGGAGTGATCAGGGACTGGTCTCCTACGAGCAGTACTTC
j_call: TRBJ2-7
clone_size: few
d_call: -
v_call: TRBV30

cdr3_aa: CATSTAGYQPQHF
cdr3_nt: TGTGCCACCAGCACCGCGGGTTACCAGCCCCAGCATTTT
j_call: TRBJ1-5
clone_size: many
d_call: -
v_call: TRBV15

cdr3_aa: CASSRSVSSYNEQFF
cdr3_nt: TGTGCCAGCAGCCGGTCGGTAAGCTCCTACAATGAGCAGTTCTTC
j_call: TRBJ2-1
clone_size: many
d_call: -
v_call: TRBV7-8

cdr3_aa: CASGGATGKTQYF
cdr3_nt: TGTGCCAGCGGCGGGGCCACGGGGAAGACCCAGTACTTC
j_call: TRBJ2-5
clone_size: few
d_call: -
v_call: TRBV12-3/TRBV12-4

cdr3_aa: CASSLAPGGVYGYTF
cdr3_nt: TGCGCCAGCAGCTTGGCCCCAGGGGGTGTCTATGGCTACACCTTC
j_call: TRBJ1-2
clone_size: few
d_call: TRBD1
v_call: TRBV5-1

cdr3_aa: CASSARDIKETQYF
cdr3_nt: TGTGCCAGCAGCGCCCGGGATATCAAAGAGACCCAGTACTTC
j_call: TRBJ2-5
clone_size: -
d_call: -
v_call: TRBV11-3

cdr3_aa: CAWTPTVTYNEQFF
cdr3_nt: TGTGCCTGGACCCCGACGGTTACCTACAATGAGCAGTTCTTC
j_call: TRBJ2-1
clone_size: -
d_call: -
v_call: TRBV30

cdr3_aa: CASSVTSYNEQFF
cdr3_nt: TGTGCCAGCAGCGTAACTAGCTACAATGAGCAGTTCTTC
j_call: TRBJ2-1
clone_size: -
d_call: -
v_call: TRBV9

cdr3_aa: CATSEATSTDTQYF
cdr3_nt: TGTGCCACCAGTGAGGCCACTAGTACAGATACGCAGTATTTT
j_call: TRBJ2-3
clone_size: few
d_call: -
v_call: TRBV24-1

cdr3_aa: CASSYSGRAGTEAFF
cdr3_nt: TGTGCCAGCAGTTACTCGGGCAGGGCCGGCACTGAAGCTTTCTTT
j_call: TRBJ1-1
clone_size: few
d_call: -
v_call: TRBV6-5

cdr3_aa: CASSFVGGVRQGLGETQYF
cdr3_nt: TGTGCCAGCAGTTTCGTAGGTGGGGTGAGACAGGGGCTAGGCGAGACCCAGTACTTC
j_call: TRBJ2-5
clone_size: -
d_call: TRBD1
v_call: TRBV27

cdr3_aa: CASSLASLLNTEAFF
cdr3_nt: TGCGCCAGCAGCTTGGCCAGTTTATTGAACACTGAAGCTTTCTTT
j_call: TRBJ1-1
clone_size: few
d_call: -
v_call: TRBV5-1

cdr3_aa: CSVRSNRGVYEQYF
cdr3_nt: TGCAGCGTTAGGTCAAACCGTGGGGTCTACGAGCAGTACTTC
j_call: TRBJ2-7
clone_size: -
d_call: -
v_call: TRBV29-1

cdr3_aa: CASTPGQGHEQFF
cdr3_nt: TGTGCCAGCACCCCTGGACAGGGCCATGAGCAGTTCTTC
j_call: TRBJ2-1
clone_size: few
d_call: TRBD1
v_call: TRBV4-2

cdr3_aa: CASSSTSGSHNEQFF
cdr3_nt: TGTGCCAGCAGCTCCACTAGCGGGAGTCACAATGAGCAGTTCTTC
j_call: TRBJ2-1
clone_size: few
d_call: TRBD2
v_call: TRBV11-2

cdr3_aa: CASSQFIAGILENYNEQFF
cdr3_nt: TGTGCCAGCAGCCAGTTTATAGCGGGAATTCTGGAAAACTACAATGAGCAGTTCTTC
j_call: TRBJ2-1
clone_size: -
d_call: TRBD2
v_call: TRBV4-2

cdr3_aa: CASSYREASGDGELFF
cdr3_nt: TGTGCCAGCAGTTACAGAGAGGCTAGCGGAGATGGGGAGCTGTTTTTT
j_call: TRBJ2-2
clone_size: many
d_call: TRBD2
v_call: TRBV6-6

cdr3_aa: CSAIKRLESTDTQYF
cdr3_nt: TGCAGTGCTATTAAGCGGCTAGAAAGCACAGATACGCAGTATTTT
j_call: TRBJ2-3
clone_size: -
d_call: -
v_call: TRBV20-1

cdr3_aa: CASSAAGGAGVSESNEQFF
cdr3_nt: TGTGCCAGCAGCGCTGCGGGGGGAGCGGGAGTGTCGGAGTCCAATGAGCAGTTCTTC
j_call: TRBJ2-1
clone_size: few
d_call: TRBD2
v_call: TRBV7-9

cdr3_aa: CASSQTRDPQGDEQFF
cdr3_nt: TGTGCCAGCAGCCAGACCAGGGACCCCCAAGGGGATGAGCAGTTCTTC
j_call: TRBJ2-1
clone_size: -
d_call: -
v_call: TRBV3-1

cdr3_aa: CANRIGRSYGYTF
cdr3_nt: TGTGCCAACCGAATAGGACGGAGCTATGGCTACACCTTC
j_call: TRBJ1-2
clone_size: -
d_call: -
v_call: TRBV21-1

cdr3_aa: CATSYGGGDEQYF
cdr3_nt: TGTGCCACCAGTTACGGAGGGGGCGACGAGCAGTACTTC
j_call: TRBJ2-7
clone_size: few
d_call: -
v_call: TRBV24-1

cdr3_aa: CSASPRANEQYF
cdr3_nt: TGCAGTGCTAGCCCCAGGGCGAACGAGCAGTACTTC
j_call: TRBJ2-7
clone_size: few
d_call: -
v_call: TRBV20-1

cdr3_aa: CSASAPGANTEAFF
cdr3_nt: TGCAGCGCCTCGGCGCCAGGGGCGAACACTGAAGCTTTCTTT
j_call: TRBJ1-1
clone_size: few
d_call: -
v_call: TRBV29-1

cdr3_aa: CSVLPGVQPQQF
cdr3_nt: TGCAGTGTCCTCCCCGGGGTGCAGCCCCAGCAATTT
j_call: TRBJ1-5
clone_size: once
d_call: -
v_call: TRBV20-1